This TCR beta chain was retrieved from a study of neurological immune-mediated disorders. Notes on the study in general: HTLV-1-associated myelopathy had the most TCR clonal expansion, and multiple sclerosis had the least, less than healthy controls.

The germline gives CDR1 KGHSH, CDR2 LQKENI. Germline trimming cut 3 bases from V and 4 bases from J; bases unmatched to any gene: 2. This CDR3 comprises 16 residues. The time point here: technical triplicate 2. Libraries used 2 million unsorted PBMCs kept frozen in RNAlater. Points on this clonotype: Its antigen remains unidentified.

Synthesis of cDNA was accomplished via 5'RACE employing 10-nucleotide random UMIs. TCRdb reanalysed the 5' RACE reads using MiXCR and keeps one entry per CDR3 protein. The sample contains about 59,000 distinct CDR3 sequences, around 24% of which appear only once. This sequence joins TRBV18 and TRBJ2-2, with 13 bases matching TRBD2. The specimen was PBMCs. The origin of this receptor is a man in his 60s with HTLV-1-associated myelopathy (HAM/TSP). The CDR3 region is CASSPGLAGTTGELFF. The CDR3 nucleotides are TGTGCCAGCTCACCGGGACTAGCGGGGACCACCGGGGAGCTGTTTTTT.